A single TCR beta chain is shown here with its context. As yet, its antigen is unknown. Terminally differentiated effector memory CD45RA+ cells were excluded by CCR7 positive selection of CD45RO-negative cells. These data belong to a study of shared clonotypes between healthy human individuals. CDR3 length equals 18 residues. The junction had 14 bases not matched to a gene; V was cut back by 7 bases and J by 4 bases. CDR1 MNHEY and CDR2 SMNVEV come from the germline V gene (reference sequence). Points from the study as a whole: The expectation was that sequencing depth would affect clonotype sharing among donors. The donor pool, a small one, limited the genetic and exposure-history diversity represented.

Genomic DNA belonging to each subset was distributed in equal measure over several immunoSEQ plates. Measured with immunoSEQ multiplex PCR; TCRdb has only the in-frame clones, and not every one. The sample has more than 600,000 clones; 92% are singletons. The chain joins TRBV27 to TRBJ2-1; TRBD2 agrees at 12 bases. The sample consisted of naive CD8+ T cells sorted from blood. The TCR sequence derives from a young man in good health. The CDR3 reads CASKLMGLAGGIYNEQFF. Here the CDR3 DNA reads TGTGCCAGCAAATTAATGGGGCTAGCGGGAGGGATTTACAATGAGCAGTTCTTC.